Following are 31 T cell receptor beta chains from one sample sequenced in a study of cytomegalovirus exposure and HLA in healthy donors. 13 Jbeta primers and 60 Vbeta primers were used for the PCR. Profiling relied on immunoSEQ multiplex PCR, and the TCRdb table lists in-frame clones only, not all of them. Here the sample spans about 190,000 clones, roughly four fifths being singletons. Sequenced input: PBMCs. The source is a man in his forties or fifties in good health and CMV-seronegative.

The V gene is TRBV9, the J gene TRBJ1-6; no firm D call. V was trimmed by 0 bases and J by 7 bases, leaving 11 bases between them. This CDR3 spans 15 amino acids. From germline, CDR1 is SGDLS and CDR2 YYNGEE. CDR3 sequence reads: CASSVANSRNSPLHF. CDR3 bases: TGTGCCAGCAGCGTAGCTAACAGTAGAAATTCACCCCTCCACTTT.

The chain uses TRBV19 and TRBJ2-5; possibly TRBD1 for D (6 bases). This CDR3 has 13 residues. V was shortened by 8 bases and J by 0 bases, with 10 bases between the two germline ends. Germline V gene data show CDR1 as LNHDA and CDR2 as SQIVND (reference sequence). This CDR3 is CASAGQHQETQYF. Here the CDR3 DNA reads TGTGCCAGTGCAGGACAGCACCAAGAGACCCAGTACTTC.

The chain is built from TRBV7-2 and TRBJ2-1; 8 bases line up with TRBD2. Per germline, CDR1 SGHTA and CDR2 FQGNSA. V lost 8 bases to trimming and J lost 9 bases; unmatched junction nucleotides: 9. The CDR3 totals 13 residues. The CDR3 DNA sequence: TGTGCCAGCGGCAGCGGACTAGCCCTTGAGCAGTTCTTC. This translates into CASGSGLALEQFF.

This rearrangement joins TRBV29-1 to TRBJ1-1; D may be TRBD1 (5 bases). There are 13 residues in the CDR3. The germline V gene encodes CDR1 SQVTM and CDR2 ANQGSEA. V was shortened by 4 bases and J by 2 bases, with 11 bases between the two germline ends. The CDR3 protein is CSVVWGVNTEAFF. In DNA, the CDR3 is TGCAGCGTTGTTTGGGGGGTCAACACTGAAGCTTTCTTT.

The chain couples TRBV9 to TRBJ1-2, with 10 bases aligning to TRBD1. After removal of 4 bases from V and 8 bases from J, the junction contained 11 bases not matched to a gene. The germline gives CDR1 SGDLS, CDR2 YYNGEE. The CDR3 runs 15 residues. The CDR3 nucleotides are TGTGCCAGCAGCTTGGGACAGGGGACCCCGCGGGGCTACACCTTC. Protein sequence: CASSLGQGTPRGYTF.

CDR3: CASSLFGSTGSEPQHF. CDR3 DNA: TGTGCCAGCAGCTTGTTTGGGTCGACAGGTTCTGAGCCCCAGCATTTT. The chain links TRBV5-6 to TRBJ1-5, with D possibly TRBD1 on 6 matching bases. The length of the CDR3 is 16 residues. The V gene's germline CDR1 is SGHDT and CDR2 YYEEEE. Trimming took off 1 base at V and 8 bases at J, with 19 bases between the two ends. The complete variable domain, with remaining parts taken from reference TRBV5-6 and TRBJ1-5, reads DAGVTQSPTHLIKTRGQQVTLRCSPKSGHDTVSWYQQALGQGPQFIFQYYEEEERQRGNFPDRFSGHQFPNYSSELNVNALLLGDSALYLCASSLFGSTGSEPQHFGDGTRLSIL.

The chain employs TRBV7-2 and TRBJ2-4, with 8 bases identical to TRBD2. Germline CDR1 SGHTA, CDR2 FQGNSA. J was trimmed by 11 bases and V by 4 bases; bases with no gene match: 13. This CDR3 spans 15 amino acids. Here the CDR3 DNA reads TGTGCCAGCAGCTCCTCCCCGGGACTAGGGAATGTTCAGTACTTC. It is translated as CASSSSPGLGNVQYF.

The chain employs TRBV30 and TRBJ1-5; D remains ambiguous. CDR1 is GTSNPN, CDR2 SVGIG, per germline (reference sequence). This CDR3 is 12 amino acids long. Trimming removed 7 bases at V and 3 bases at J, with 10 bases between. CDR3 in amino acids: CASSDNNQPQHF. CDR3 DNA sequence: TGTGCCTCCTCCGACAACAATCAGCCCCAGCATTTT. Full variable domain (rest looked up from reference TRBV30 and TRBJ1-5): SQTIHQWPATLVQPVGSPLSLECTVEGTSNPNLYWYRQAAGRGLQLLFYSVGIGQISSEVPQNLSASRPQDRQFILSSKKLLLSDSGFYLCASSDNNQPQHFGDGTRLSIL.

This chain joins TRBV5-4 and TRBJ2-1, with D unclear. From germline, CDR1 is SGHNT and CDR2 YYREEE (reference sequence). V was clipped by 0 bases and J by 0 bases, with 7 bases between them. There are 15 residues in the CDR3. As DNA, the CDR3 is TGTGCCAGCAGCTTGGAAGTGAGCTCCTACAATGAGCAGTTCTTC. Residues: CASSLEVSSYNEQFF. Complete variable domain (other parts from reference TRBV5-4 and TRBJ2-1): ETGVTQSPTHLIKTRGQQVTLRCSSQSGHNTVSWYQQALGQGPQFIFQYYREEENGRGNFPPRFSGLQFPNYSSELNVNALELDDSALYLCASSLEVSSYNEQFFGPGTRLTVL.

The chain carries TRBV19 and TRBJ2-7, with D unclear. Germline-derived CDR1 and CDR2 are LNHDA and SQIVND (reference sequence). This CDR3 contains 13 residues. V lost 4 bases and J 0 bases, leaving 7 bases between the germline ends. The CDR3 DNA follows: TGTGCCAGTAGTACCCTGAGCTCCTACGAGCAGTACTTC. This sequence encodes CASSTLSSYEQYF. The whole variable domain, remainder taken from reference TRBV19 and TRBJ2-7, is DGGITQSPKYLFRKEGQNVTLSCEQNLNHDAMYWYRQDPGQGLRLIYYSQIVNDFQKGDIAEGYSVSREKKESFPLTVTSAQKNPTAFYLCASSTLSSYEQYFGPGTRLTVT.

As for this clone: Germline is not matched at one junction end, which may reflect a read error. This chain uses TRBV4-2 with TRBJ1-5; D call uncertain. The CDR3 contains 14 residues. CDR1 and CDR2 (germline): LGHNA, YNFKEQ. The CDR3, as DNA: TGTGCCAGCAGCCAGGGGTCTAGCGATCAGCCCCAGCATTTT. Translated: CASSQGSSDQPQHF.

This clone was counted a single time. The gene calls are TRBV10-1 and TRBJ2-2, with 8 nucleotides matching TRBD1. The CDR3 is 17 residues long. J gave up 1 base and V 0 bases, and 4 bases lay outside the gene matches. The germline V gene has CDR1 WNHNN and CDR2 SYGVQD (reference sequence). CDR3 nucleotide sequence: TGCGCCAGCAGTGAGTCGGTTGGGACAGGGAACACCGGGGAGCTGTTTTTT. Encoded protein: CASSESVGTGNTGELFF.

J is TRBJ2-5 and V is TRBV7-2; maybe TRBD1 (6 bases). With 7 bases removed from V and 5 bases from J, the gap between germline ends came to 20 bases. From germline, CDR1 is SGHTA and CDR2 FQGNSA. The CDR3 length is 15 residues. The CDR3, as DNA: TGTGCCAGCACCCTGGGGGCAAGCCTGGGGGAGACCCAGTACTTC. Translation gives CASTLGASLGETQYF.

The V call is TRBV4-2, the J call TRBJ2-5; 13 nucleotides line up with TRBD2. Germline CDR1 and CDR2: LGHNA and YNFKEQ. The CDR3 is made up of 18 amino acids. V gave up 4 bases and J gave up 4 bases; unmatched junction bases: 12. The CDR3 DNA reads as TGTGCCAGCAGCCTCAGACTAGCGGGAGGCCCCATGAGAGAGACCCAGTACTTC. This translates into CASSLRLAGGPMRETQYF.

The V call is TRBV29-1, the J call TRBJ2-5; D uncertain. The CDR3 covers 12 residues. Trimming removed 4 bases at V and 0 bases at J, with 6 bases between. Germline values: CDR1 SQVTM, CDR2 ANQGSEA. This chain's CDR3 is CSVVFYQETQYF. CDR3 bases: TGCAGCGTTGTGTTCTACCAAGAGACCCAGTACTTC.

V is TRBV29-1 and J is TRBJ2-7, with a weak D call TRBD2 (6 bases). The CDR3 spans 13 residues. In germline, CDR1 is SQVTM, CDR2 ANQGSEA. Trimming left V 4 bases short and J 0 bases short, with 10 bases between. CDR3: CSVAVGGSYEQYF. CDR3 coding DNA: TGCAGCGTTGCAGTGGGGGGCTCCTACGAGCAGTACTTC.

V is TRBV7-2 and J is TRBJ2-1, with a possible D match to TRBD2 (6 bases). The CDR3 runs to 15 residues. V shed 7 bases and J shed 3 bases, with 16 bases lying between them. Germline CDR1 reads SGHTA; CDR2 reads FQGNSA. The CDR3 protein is CASTPRRDFYNEQFF. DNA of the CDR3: TGTGCCAGCACGCCCCGAAGGGACTTCTACAATGAGCAGTTCTTC.

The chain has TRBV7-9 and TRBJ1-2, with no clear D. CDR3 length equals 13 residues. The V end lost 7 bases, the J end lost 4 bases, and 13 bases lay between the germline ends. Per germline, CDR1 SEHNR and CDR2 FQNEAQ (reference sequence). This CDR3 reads CASTSKSRYGYTF. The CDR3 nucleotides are TGTGCCAGCACCTCGAAATCGCGCTATGGCTACACCTTC.

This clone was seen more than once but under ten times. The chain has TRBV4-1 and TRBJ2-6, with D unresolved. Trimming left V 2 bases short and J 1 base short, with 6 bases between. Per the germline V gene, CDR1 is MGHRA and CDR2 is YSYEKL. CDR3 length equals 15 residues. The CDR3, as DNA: TGCGCCAGCAGCCAACCCCTTTCTGGGGCCAACGTCCTGACTTTC. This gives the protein CASSQPLSGANVLTF.

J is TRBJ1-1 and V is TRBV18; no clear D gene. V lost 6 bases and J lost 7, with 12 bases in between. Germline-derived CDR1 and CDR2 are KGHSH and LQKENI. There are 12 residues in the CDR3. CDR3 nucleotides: TGTGCCAGCTCTGGAGGACCGAGTGAAGCTTTCTTT. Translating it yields CASSGGPSEAFF.

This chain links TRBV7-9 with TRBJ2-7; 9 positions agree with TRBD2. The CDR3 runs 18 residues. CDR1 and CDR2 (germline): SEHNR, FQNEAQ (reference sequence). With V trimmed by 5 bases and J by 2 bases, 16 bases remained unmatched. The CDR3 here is CASSVRMAGGPATYEQYF. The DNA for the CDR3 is TGTGCCAGCAGCGTACGAATGGCGGGAGGGCCGGCCACCTACGAGCAGTACTTC. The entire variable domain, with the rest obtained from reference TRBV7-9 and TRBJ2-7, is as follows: DTGVSQNPRHKITKRGQNVTFRCDPISEHNRLYWYRQTLGQGPEFLTYFQNEAQLEKSRLLSDRFSAERPKGSFSTLEIQRTEQGDSAMYLCASSVRMAGGPATYEQYFGPGTRLTVT.

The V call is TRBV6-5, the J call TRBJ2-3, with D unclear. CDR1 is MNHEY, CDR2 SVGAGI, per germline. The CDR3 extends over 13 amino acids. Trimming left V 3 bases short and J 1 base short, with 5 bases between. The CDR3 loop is CASSYVGTDTQYF. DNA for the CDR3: TGTGCCAGCAGTTATGTAGGCACAGATACGCAGTATTTT.

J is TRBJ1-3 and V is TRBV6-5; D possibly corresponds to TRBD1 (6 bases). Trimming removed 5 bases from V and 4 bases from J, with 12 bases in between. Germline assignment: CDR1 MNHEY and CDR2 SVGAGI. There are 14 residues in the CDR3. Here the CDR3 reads CASSNRVAGNTIYF. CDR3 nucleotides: TGTGCCAGCAGTAACAGGGTGGCCGGAAACACCATATATTTT.

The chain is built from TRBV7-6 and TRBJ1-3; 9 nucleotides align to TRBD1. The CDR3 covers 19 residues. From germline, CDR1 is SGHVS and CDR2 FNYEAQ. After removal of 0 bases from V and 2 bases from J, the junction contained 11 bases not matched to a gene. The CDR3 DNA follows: TGTGCCAGCAGCTTAGCGCCTACTGCTCGGACAGGGGCTGGAAACACCATATATTTT. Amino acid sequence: CASSLAPTARTGAGNTIYF.

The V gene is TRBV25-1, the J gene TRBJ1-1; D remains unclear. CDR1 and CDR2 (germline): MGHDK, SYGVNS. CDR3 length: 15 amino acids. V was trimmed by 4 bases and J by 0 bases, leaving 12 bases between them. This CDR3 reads CASSGAQNMNTEAFF. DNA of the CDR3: TGTGCCAGCAGTGGGGCCCAGAACATGAACACTGAAGCTTTCTTT.

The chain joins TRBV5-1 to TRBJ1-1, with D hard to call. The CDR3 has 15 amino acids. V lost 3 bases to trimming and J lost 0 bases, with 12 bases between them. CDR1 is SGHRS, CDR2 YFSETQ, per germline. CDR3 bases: TGCGCCAGCAGCTGGGGAGGAGCTATGAACACTGAAGCTTTCTTT. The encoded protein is CASSWGGAMNTEAFF.

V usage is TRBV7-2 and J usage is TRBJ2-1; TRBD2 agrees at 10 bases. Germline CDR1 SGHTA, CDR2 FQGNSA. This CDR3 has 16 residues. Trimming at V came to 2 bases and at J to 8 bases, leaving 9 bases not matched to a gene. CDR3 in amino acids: CASSLSSGGAIHEQFF. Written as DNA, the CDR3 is TGTGCCAGCAGCTTATCAAGCGGGGGGGCGATCCATGAGCAGTTCTTC.

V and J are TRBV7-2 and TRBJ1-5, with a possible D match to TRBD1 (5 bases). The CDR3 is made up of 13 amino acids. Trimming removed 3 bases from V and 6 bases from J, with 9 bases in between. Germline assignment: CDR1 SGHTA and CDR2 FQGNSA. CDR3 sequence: CASSFGGSQPQHF. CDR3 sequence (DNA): TGTGCCAGCAGCTTTGGGGGGTCTCAGCCCCAGCATTTT.

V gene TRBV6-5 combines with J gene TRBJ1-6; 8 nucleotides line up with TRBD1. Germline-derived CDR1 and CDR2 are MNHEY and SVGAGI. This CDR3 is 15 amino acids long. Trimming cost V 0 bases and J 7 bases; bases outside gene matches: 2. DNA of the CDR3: TGTGCCAGCAGTTACTCAAGGACAGGGAATTCACCCCTCCACTTT. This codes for CASSYSRTGNSPLHF.

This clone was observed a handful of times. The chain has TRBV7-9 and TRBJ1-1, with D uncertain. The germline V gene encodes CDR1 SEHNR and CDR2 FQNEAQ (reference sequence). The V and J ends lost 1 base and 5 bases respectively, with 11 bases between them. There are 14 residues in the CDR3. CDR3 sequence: CASSLGQVVTEAFF. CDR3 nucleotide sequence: TGTGCCAGCAGCTTAGGGCAGGTAGTAACTGAAGCTTTCTTT.

The CDR3: CASSMTGSRGTDTQYF. The CDR3, as DNA: TGCGCCAGCAGCATGACAGGGTCTCGGGGCACAGATACGCAGTATTTT. The chain employs TRBV5-1 and TRBJ2-3; 7 bases are shared with TRBD1. The CDR3 has 16 amino acids. The V gene's germline CDR1 is SGHRS and CDR2 YFSETQ. V lost 4 bases and J lost 1; bases outside the gene matches: 9.